Listed below are T cell receptor beta chains from one sample, sequenced in a study of graft-versus-host responses after intestinal transplantation. The assay was immunoSEQ multiplex PCR, and TCRdb's table has in-frame clones only and misses some. This repertoire shows 93,000 or so clones, over 85% found once; its top ten account for 0.95% to 1.5%. These receptors' targets are unknown. The sample was unstimulated CD8+ T cells sorted from spleen or lymph node cells, taken before intestinal transplant. These receptors all come from a human donor who received an intestinal transplant. The CDR3 runs from the conserved cysteine through the conserved F or W. Fields, in order: J gene, clone size, CDR3 length, V gene, CDR3 protein. Size tells how often a clone was seen (once, few, many) or the class of an expanded clone, and some rows leave it out.

>TRBJ1-5|NA|13|TRBV27
CASSPLGDQPQHF
>TRBJ1-6|NA|16|TRBV23-1
CASIHDLQGVGSPLHF
>TRBJ1-2|NA|16|TRBV19
CASSIWDRVSEYGYTF
>TRBJ2-7|NA|14|TRBV11-2
CASSLAVEGYEQYF
>TRBJ2-1|NA|17|TRBV9
CASSVDSVRGPINEQFF
>TRBJ2-1|NA|17|TRBV14
CASSQPGSPLLYNEQFF
>TRBJ1-6|NA|18|TRBV21-1
CASSKVIATIHHNSPLHF
>TRBJ2-5|NA|15|TRBV7-6
CASSSPTRLAETQYF
>TRBJ1-3|NA|16|TRBV2
CASSVLGGWTGNTIYF
>TRBJ1-2|NA|13|TRBV29-1
CSVRRTPNYGYTF
>TRBJ1-3|once|20|TRBV15
CATSRLQGMFPSHSGNTIYF
>TRBJ2-1|NA|16|TRBV5-4
CASSLAYSHTAGEQFF
>TRBJ1-2|NA|14|TRBV9
CASSVARQSYGYTF
>TRBJ2-2|NA|16|TRBV27
CASSFGTSGVNGELFF
>TRBJ1-2|NA|16|TRBV5-4
CASSLKDRGLNYGYTF
>TRBJ2-5|NA|14|TRBV10-3
CAISGSGQEETQYF
>TRBJ1-2|NA|12|TRBV19
CASSPLGSGYTF
>TRBJ2-3|NA|13|TRBV6-1
CASSSRLADTQYF
>TRBJ1-1|NA|13|TRBV7-6
CASSPRVGTEAFF
>TRBJ2-5|NA|9|TRBV6-5
CAIRETQYF
>TRBJ1-3|NA|12|TRBV5-4
CASSFLADTIYF
>TRBJ1-3|NA|13|TRBV29-1
CSVERGHGNTIYF
>TRBJ2-5|NA|13|TRBV7-9
CASSWTVQETQYF
>TRBJ2-3|NA|16|TRBV7-3
CASSLFEGGPTDTQYF
>TRBJ2-1|NA|16|TRBV13
CASSLGTSGGYNEQFF
>TRBJ2-3|NA|9|TRBV29-1
CSAGDTQYF
>TRBJ1-1|NA|16|TRBV6-5
CASSFSRVLGDTEAFF
>TRBJ2-1|once|16|TRBV7-8
CASSLVGQGPYNEQFF